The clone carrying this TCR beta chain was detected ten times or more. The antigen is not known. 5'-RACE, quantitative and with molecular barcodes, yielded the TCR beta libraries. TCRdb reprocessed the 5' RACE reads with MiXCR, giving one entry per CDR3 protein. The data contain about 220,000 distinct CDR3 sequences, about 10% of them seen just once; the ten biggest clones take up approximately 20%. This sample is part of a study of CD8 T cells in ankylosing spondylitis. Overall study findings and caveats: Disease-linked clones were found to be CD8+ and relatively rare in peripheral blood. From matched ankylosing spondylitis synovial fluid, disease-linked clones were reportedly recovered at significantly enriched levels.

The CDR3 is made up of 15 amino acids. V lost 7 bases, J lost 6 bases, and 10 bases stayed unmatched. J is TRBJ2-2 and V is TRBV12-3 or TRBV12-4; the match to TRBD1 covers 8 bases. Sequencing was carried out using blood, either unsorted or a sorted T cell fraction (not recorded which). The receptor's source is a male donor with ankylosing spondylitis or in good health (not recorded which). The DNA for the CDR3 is TGTGCCAGCAATGTGGACAGGGATGGGGCCGGGGAGCTGTTTTTT. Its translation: CASNVDRDGAGELFF.